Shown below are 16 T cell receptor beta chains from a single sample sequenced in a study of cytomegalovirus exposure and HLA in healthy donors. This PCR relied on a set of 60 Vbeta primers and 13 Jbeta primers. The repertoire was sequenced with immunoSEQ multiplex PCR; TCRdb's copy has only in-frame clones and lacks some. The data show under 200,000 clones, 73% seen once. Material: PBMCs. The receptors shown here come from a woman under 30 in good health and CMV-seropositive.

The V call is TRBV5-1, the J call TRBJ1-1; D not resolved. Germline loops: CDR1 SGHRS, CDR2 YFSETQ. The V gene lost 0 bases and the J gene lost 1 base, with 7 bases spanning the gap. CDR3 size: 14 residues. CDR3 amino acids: CASSLVGRNTEAFF. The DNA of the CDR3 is TGCGCCAGCAGCTTGGTGGGGAGGAACACTGAAGCTTTCTTT.

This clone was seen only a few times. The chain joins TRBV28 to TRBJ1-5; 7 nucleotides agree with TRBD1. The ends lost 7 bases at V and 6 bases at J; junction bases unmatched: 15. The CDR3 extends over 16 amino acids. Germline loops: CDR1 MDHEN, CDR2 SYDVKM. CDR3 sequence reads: CASTLTGQGVIQPQHF. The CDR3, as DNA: TGTGCCAGCACCTTAACGGGGCAGGGGGTGATTCAGCCCCAGCATTTT.

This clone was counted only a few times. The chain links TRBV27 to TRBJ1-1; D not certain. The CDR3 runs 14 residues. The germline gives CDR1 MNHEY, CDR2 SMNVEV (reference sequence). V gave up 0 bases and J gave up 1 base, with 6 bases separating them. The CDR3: CASSLSRWNTEAFF. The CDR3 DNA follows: TGTGCCAGCAGTTTATCGAGGTGGAACACTGAAGCTTTCTTT.

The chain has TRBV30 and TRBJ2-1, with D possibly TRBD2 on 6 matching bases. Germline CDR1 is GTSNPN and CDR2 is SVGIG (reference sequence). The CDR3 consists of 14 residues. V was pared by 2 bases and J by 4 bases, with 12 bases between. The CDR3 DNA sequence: TGTGCCTGGAGTCACGGGGGAACGTACAATGAGCAGTTCTTC. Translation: CAWSHGGTYNEQFF.

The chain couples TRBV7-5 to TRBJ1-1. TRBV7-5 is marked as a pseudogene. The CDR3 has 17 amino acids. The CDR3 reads CVRSLFSGGKWDTEAFF. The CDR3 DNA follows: TGTGTCAGAAGCTTATTTTCGGGGGGCAAGTGGGACACTGAAGCTTTCTTT.

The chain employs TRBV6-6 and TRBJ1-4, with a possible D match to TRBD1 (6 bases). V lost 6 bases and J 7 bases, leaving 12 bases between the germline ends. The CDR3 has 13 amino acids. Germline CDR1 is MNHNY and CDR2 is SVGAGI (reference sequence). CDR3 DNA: TGTGCCAGCAGCAACTACAGGGCTGAAAAACTGTTTTTT. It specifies CASSNYRAEKLFF.

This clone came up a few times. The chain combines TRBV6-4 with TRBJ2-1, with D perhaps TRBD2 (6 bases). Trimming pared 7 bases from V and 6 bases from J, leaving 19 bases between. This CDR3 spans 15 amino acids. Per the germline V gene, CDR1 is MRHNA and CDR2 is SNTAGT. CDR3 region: CASKHRGTGGNEQFF. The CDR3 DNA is TGTGCCAGCAAACACCGAGGGACCGGGGGCAATGAGCAGTTCTTC.

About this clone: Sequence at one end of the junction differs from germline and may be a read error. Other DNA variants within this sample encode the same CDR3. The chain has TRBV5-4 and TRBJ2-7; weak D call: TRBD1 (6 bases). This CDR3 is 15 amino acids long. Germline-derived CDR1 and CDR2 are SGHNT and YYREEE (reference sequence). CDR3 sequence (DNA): TGTGCCAGTAGCTTGGAACAGGGATCTACCTACGAGCAGTACTTC. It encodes CASSLEQGSTYEQYF.

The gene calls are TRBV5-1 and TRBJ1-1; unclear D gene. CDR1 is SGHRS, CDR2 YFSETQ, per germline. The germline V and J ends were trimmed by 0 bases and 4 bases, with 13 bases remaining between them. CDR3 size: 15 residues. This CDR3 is CASSLASSGGTEAFF. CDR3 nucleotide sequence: TGCGCCAGCAGCTTGGCCTCCAGCGGCGGCACTGAAGCTTTCTTT.

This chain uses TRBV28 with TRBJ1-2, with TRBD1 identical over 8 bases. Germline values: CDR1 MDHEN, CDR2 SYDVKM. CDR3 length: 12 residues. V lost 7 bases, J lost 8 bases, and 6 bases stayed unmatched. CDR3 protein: CASNQGAGGYTF. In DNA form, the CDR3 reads TGTGCCAGCAACCAGGGGGCAGGGGGCTACACCTTC.

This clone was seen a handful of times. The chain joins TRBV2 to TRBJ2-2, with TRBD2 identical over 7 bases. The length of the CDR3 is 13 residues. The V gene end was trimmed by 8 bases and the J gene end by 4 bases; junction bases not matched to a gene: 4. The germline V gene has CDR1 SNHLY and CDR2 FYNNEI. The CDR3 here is CASRERGTGELFF. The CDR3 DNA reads TGTGCCAGCCGGGAGCGGGGCACCGGGGAGCTGTTTTTT. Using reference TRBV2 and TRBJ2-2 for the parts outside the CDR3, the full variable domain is EPEVTQTPSHQVTQMGQEVILRCVPISNHLYFYWYRQILGQKVEFLVSFYNNEISEKSEIFDDQFSVERPDGSNFTLKIRSTKLEDSAMYFCASRERGTGELFFGEGSRLTVL.

CDR3 bases: TGTGCCAGTTCACCACTAGCGGGGCTCAATGAGCAGTTCTTC. Translating gives CASSPLAGLNEQFF. V gene TRBV19 combines with J gene TRBJ2-1; 10 nucleotides line up with TRBD2. Germline CDR1 and CDR2: LNHDA and SQIVND (reference sequence). V was clipped by 8 bases and J by 6 bases; unmatched bases: 7. The CDR3 is 14 residues long.

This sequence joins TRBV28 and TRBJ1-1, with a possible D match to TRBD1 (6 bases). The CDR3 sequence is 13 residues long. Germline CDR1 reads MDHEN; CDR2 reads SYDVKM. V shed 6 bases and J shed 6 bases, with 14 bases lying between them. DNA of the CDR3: TGTGCCAGCAGGCCCCCCAGGGGCGCTGAAGCTTTCTTT. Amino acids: CASRPPRGAEAFF. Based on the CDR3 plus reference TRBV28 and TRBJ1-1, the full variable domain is DVKVTQSSRYLVKRTGEKVFLECVQDMDHENMFWYRQDPGLGLRLIYFSYDVKMKEKGDIPEGYSVSREKKERFSLILESASTNQTSMYLCASRPPRGAEAFFGQGTRLTVV.

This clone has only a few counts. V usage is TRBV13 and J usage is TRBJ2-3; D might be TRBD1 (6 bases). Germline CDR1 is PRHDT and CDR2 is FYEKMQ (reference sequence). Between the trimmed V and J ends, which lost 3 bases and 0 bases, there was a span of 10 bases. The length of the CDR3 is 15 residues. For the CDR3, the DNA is TGTGCCAGCAGCTTCAGGACAGCTAGCACAGATACGCAGTATTTT. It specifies CASSFRTASTDTQYF.

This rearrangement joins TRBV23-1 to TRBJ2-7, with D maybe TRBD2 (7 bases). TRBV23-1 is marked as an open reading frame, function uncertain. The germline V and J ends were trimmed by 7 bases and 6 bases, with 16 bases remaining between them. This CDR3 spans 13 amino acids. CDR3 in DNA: TGCGCCAGCACGTACGAGGGGGGGACCGAGCAGTACTTC. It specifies CASTYEGGTEQYF.

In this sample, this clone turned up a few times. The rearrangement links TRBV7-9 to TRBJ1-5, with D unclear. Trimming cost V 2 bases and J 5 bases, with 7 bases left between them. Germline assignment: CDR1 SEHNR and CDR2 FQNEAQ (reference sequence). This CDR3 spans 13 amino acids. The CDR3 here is CASSLMSDQPQHF. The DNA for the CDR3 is TGTGCCAGCAGCTTAATGTCGGATCAGCCCCAGCATTTT.